This T cell receptor (beta chain) stems from a study of OX40 agonist ivuxolimab in advanced cancers. Findings of the study overall: In CD8+ T cells, expanded clones were on average more numerous than in CD4+.

The assay was immunoSEQ multiplex PCR, and TCRdb's table has in-frame clones only and misses some. This table has under 80,000 clones, 82% appearing once. There are 16 residues in the CDR3. V lost 6 bases and J lost 5; bases outside the gene matches: 8. Looked up from germline, CDR1 is MDHEN and CDR2 is SYDVKM. This clone was seen once. Its matching antigen is unknown. This sequence joins TRBV28 and TRBJ2-2; 11 nucleotides align to TRBD1. The sample consisted of CD4+ or CD8+ T cells sorted from blood, taken in a trial of the OX40 agonist ivuxolimab. This sequence originates from an adult with an advanced solid tumor such as melanoma, head and neck, liver or kidney cancer. CDR3 residues: CASSPGQGAGTGELFF. DNA for the CDR3: TGTGCCAGCAGCCCTGGACAGGGGGCAGGAACCGGGGAGCTGTTTTTT.